This T cell receptor (beta chain) was found in a study of beta chain features in type 1 diabetes. The study, taken as a whole, reports: Shortening of TCRB CDR3s, moderate but significant, appeared in all four CD4+ subsets of Type 1 diabetes patients.

Expressed TCRB transcripts got sequenced, as all isolated RNA was reverse transcribed. Profiling relied on immunoSEQ multiplex PCR, and the TCRdb table lists in-frame clones only, not all of them. The repertoire holds over 600,000 clones, with 9.5% to 15% as singletons. Sorting based on CD45RO/CCR7/CD25/CD127/CD95/CD27 separated CD4+ naive, central memory, regulatory and stem cell-like memory cells. Comments on this clone: Its antigen is unknown.

With 0 bases removed from V and 4 bases from J, the gap between germline ends came to 5 bases. This CDR3 contains 13 residues. Germline assignment: CDR1 LGHNA and CDR2 YNFKEQ. The V and J genes are TRBV4-2 and TRBJ2-3; D remains ambiguous. What was sequenced was naive CD4+ T cells from blood. The receptor was isolated from a man aged 30 to 45 with type 1 diabetes. The CDR3 nucleotides read TGTGCCAGCAGCCAAGAAGATTCAGATACGCAGTATTTT. Protein sequence: CASSQEDSDTQYF.